This T cell receptor (beta chain) was identified in a study of T cell repertoires in cytomegalovirus infection. Study-wide background: The public TCR beta signatures pointed to both CMV infection and matching HLA type. Study observations and caveats: HLA-C-restricted, CMV-specific TCR beta clonotypes were dominant ex vivo.

The CDR3 loop spans 15 amino acids. The V gene's germline CDR1 is SGHTA and CDR2 FQGNSA. Trimming stripped 4 bases from V and 5 bases from J, with 17 bases between. Ten or more counts support this clonotype. Its antigen is currently unknown. TCRdb processed the reads anew with MiXCR; each CDR3 protein has one entry. The sample contains over 300,000 distinct CDR3 sequences, roughly a sixth of which appear only once. This chain connects TRBV7-2 to TRBJ2-5; possible D gene TRBD2, 7 bases. The sequenced material came from PBMCs. The sequence derives from a human donor in good health (CMV status not recorded). Some clones in this sample may be carry-over from other donors' samples. CDR3 in amino acids: CASSSLGGPVETQYF. The CDR3 DNA reads TGTGCCAGCAGCTCCCTCGGGGGGCCGGTCGAGACCCAGTACTTC.